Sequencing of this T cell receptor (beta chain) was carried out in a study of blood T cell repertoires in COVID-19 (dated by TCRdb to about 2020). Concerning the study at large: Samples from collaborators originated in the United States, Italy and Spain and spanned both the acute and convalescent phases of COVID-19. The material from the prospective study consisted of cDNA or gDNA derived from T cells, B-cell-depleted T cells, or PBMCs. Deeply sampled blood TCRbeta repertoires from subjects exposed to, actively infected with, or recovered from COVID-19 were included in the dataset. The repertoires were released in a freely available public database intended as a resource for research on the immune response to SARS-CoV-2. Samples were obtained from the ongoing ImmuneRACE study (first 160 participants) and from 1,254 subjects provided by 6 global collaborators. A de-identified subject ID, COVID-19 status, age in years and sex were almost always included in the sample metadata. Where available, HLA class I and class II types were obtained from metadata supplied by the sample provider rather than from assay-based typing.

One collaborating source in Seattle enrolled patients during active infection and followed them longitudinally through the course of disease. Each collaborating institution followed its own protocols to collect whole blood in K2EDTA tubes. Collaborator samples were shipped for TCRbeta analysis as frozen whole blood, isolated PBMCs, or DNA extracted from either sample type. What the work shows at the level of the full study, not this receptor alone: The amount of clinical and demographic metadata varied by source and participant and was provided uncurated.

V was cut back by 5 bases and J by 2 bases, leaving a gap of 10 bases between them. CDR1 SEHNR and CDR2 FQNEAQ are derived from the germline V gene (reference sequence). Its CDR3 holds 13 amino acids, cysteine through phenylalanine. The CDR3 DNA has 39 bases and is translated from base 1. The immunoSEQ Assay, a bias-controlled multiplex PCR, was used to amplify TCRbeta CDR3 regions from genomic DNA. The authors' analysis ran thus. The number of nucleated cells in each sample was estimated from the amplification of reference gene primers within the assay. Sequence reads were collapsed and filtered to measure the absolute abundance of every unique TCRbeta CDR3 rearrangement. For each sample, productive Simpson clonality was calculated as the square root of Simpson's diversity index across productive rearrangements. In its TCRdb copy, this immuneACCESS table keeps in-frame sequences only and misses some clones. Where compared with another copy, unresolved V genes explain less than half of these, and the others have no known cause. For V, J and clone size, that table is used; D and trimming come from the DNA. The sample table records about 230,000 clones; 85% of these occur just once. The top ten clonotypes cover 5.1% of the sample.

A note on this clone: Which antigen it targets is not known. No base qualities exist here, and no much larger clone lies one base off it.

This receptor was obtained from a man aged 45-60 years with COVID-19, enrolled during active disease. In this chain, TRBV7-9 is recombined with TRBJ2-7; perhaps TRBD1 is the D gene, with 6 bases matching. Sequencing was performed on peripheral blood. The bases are TGTGCCAGCAGCGCGAACAGGGCCTACGAGCAGTACTTC. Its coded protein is CASSANRAYEQYF.